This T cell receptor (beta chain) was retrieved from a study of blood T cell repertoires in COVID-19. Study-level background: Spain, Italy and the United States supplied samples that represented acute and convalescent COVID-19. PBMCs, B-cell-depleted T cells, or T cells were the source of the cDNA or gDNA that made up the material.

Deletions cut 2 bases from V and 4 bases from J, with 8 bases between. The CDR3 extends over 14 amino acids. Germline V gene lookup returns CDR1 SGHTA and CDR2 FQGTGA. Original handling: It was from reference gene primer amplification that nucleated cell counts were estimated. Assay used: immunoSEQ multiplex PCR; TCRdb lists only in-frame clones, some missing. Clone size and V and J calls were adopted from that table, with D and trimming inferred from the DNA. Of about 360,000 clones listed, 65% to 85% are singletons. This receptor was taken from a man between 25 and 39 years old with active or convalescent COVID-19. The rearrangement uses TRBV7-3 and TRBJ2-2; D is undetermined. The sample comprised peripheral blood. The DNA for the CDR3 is TGTGCCAGCAGCTTATACCCGGGCACCGGGGAGCTGTTTTTT. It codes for CASSLYPGTGELFF.